This is a list of T cell receptor beta chains from one sample in a study of early T cells in non-severe SARS-CoV-2 infection. MiXCR, run by TCRdb on the 5' RACE reads, gives a single entry per CDR3 protein. The sample contains more than 50,000 distinct CDR3 sequences, roughly 12% of which appear only once. Sequencing used whole blood, obtained at baseline. The receptors come from an adult who was a healthcare worker with PCR-confirmed SARS-CoV-2 infection or an uninfected control (not recorded which). Both conserved end residues are part of each CDR3. A D gene is named only where the DNA matches it firmly. Size tells how often a clone was seen (once, few, many) or the class of an expanded clone, and some rows leave it out.

>TRBV28|TRBD1|NA|TRBJ1-3
TGTGCCAGCAGTTTGGCAGGACAGGGTCTAAGGTCTGGAAACACCATATATTTT
CASSLAGQGLRSGNTIYF
>TRBV12-3/TRBV12-4|NA|few|TRBJ2-5
TGTGCCAGCAGTCTACGGGACGGCCAAGAGACCCAGTACTTC
CASSLRDGQETQYF
>TRBV7-9|TRBD2|NA|TRBJ2-2
TGTGCCAGCAGCTGGACTAGTTCCGGGGAGCTGTTTTTT
CASSWTSSGELFF
>TRBV6-1|TRBD2|NA|TRBJ2-7
TGTGCCAGCAGTGAGAACCCAGGGGTAGCGGGAGGCGAGCAGTACTTC
CASSENPGVAGGEQYF
>TRBV9|TRBD2|NA|TRBJ2-7
TGTGCCAGCAGCGTAGGTGTGGGAGGGGAGGTCTACGAGCAGTACTTC
CASSVGVGGEVYEQYF
>TRBV27|NA|many|TRBJ2-7
TGTGCCAGCAGTTCCCTAGCGAGAGGGGGTTACGAGCAGTACTTC
CASSSLARGGYEQYF
>TRBV5-5|NA|NA|TRBJ1-4
TGTGCCAGCAGACTGGTATCGGCAACTAATGAAAAACTGTTTTTT
CASRLVSATNEKLFF
>TRBV7-9|TRBD1|NA|TRBJ1-1
TGTGCCAGCAGCAGGACAGGGGACACTGAAGCTTTCTTT
CASSRTGDTEAFF
>TRBV7-2|NA|NA|TRBJ2-3
TGTGCCAGCAGCTTCGGGGATACGCAGTATTTT
CASSFGDTQYF
>TRBV28|NA|NA|TRBJ2-7
TGTGCCAGCAGCCTGCGGAATTACGAGCAGTACTTC
CASSLRNYEQYF
>TRBV6-6|TRBD1|NA|TRBJ1-2
TGTGCCAGCAGTTACATGGGACAGGTTAACTATGGCTACACCTTC
CASSYMGQVNYGYTF
>TRBV20-1|TRBD2|few|TRBJ2-7
TGCAGTGCTAAGGATAGCGGGAGAGTCTTCAACGAGCAGTACTTC
CSAKDSGRVFNEQYF
>TRBV6-6|TRBD2|NA|TRBJ2-1
TGTGCCAGCAGCGCCCCACTAGCGGGACTCTACAATGAGCAGTTCTTC
CASSAPLAGLYNEQFF
>TRBV2|NA|many|TRBJ2-2
TGTGCCAGCAGTGAATCCGGCTGGAGCTCCCCCGGGGAGCTGTTTTTT
CASSESGWSSPGELFF
>TRBV27|NA|few|TRBJ2-7
TGTGCCAGCAGTTTAGGGCGGAACTACGAGCAGTACTTC
CASSLGRNYEQYF
>TRBV3-1|TRBD1|many|TRBJ2-5
TGTGCCAGCAGCCATCCACCGACAGGGCGAGAGACCCAGTACTTC
CASSHPPTGRETQYF
>TRBV6-2/TRBV6-3|NA|NA|TRBJ2-7
TGTGCCAGCAGCCCCTATGGGGTATGGTACGAGCAGTACTTC
CASSPYGVWYEQYF
>TRBV7-2|NA|few|TRBJ2-7
TGTGCCAGCAGCGCCCTTAGAACTCAAGTCTCCTACGAGCAGTACTTC
CASSALRTQVSYEQYF
>TRBV7-2|NA|few|TRBJ1-1
TGTGCCAGCAGCCTGACAGGCAACACTGAAGCTTTCTTT
CASSLTGNTEAFF
>TRBV6-5|NA|many|TRBJ1-5
TGTGCCAGCAGTTACCAGGCGGGTGCCAATCAGCCCCAGCATTTT
CASSYQAGANQPQHF
>TRBV5-1|TRBD2|many|TRBJ2-1
TGCGCCAGCAGCACTAGCGGGAACTACCATGAGCAGTTCTTC
CASSTSGNYHEQFF
>TRBV11-3|NA|few|TRBJ2-1
TGTGTCAGCAGCCCTCCACGTGGGGTAGGCGACAATGAGCAGTTCTTC
CVSSPPRGVGDNEQFF
>TRBV29-1|NA|many|TRBJ1-1
TGCAGCGTTAGGACTCTGAACACTGAAGCTTTCTTT
CSVRTLNTEAFF